This T cell receptor beta chain came from a study of human T cells and chemical hapten exposure. The CDR3 runs 16 residues. Unmatched junction bases numbered 10, after V lost 2 bases and J lost 2 bases. Germline lookup yields CDR1 DFQATT and CDR2 SNEGSKA (reference sequence). Separate cDNA molecules received unique molecular identifiers, which the library attached to them. MiXCR, applied by TCRdb to the RACE reads, yields one record per CDR3 protein. The sample gives tens of thousands of distinct CDR3 sequences, more than 10% of which show up once; roughly 3.7% is in the top ten. This clonotype was seen at least ten times. The time point: patch test 3, about 24 weeks after DPC sensitization. Treatment: therapeutic diphenylcyclopropenone sensitization with weekly scalp DPC. Blood sampling occurred before each patch-test application.

The TCR was taken from a woman aged 45-65 years with alopecia areata. Some clones in this sample may be carry-over from other donors' samples. V gene TRBV20-1 combines with J gene TRBJ1-2, with 8 positions matching TRBD1. The sequencing here drew on whole blood, taken in connection with sensitization to the hapten diphenylcyclopropenone (DPC). As DNA, the CDR3 is TGCAGTGCTAGAACGACAGGGGACAGCGACAACTATGGCTACACCTTC. Its protein is CSARTTGDSDNYGYTF.